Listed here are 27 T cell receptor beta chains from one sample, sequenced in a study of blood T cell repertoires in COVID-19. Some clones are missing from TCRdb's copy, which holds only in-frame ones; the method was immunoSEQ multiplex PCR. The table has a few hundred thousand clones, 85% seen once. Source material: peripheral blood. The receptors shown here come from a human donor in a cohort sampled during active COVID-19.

The CDR3 region is CASGLLSTGRDYGYTF. CDR3 DNA sequence: TGTGCTAGTGGTTTGCTCTCGACAGGGAGAGACTATGGCTACACCTTC. The chain couples TRBV12-5 to TRBJ1-2, with 7 positions matching TRBD1. Germline V gene lookup returns CDR1 LGHNT and CDR2 FRNRAP. This CDR3 has 16 amino acids. The junction had 9 bases not matched to a gene; V was cut back by 2 bases and J by 3 bases. The complete variable domain, with remaining parts taken from reference TRBV12-5 and TRBJ1-2, reads DARVTQTPRHKVTEMGQEVTMRCQPILGHNTVFWYRQTMMQGLELLAYFRNRAPLDDSGMPKDRFSAEMPDATLATLKIQPSEPRDSAVYFCASGLLSTGRDYGYTFGSGTRLTVV.

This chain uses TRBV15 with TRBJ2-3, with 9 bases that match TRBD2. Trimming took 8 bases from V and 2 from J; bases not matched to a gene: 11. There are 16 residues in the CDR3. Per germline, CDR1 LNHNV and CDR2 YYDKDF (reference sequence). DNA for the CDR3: TGTGCCACCGCGGGGGGGCAACCGGACCTCACAGATACGCAGTATTTT. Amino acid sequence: CATAGGQPDLTDTQYF. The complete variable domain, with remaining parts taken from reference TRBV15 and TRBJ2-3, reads DAMVIQNPRYQVTQFGKPVTLSCSQTLNHNVMYWYQQKSSQAPKLLFHYYDKDFNNEADTPDNFQSRRPNTSFCFLDIRSPGLGDTAMYLCATAGGQPDLTDTQYFGPGTRLTVL.

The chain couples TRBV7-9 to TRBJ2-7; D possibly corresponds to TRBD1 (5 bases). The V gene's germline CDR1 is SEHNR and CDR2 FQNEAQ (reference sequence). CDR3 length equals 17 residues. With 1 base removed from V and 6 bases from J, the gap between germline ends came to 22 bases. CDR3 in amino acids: CASSLVGSQVGPGEQYF. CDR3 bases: TGTGCCAGCAGCTTAGTAGGATCACAGGTGGGTCCCGGCGAGCAGTACTTC.

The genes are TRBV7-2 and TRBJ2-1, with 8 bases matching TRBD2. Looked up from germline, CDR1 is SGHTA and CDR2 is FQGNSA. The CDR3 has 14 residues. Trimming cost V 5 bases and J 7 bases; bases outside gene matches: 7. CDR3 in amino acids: CASSPGLEVNEQFF. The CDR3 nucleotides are TGTGCCAGCAGCCCGGGACTAGAAGTGAATGAGCAGTTCTTC. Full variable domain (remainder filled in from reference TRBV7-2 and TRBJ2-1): GAGVSQSPSNKVTEKGKDVELRCDPISGHTALYWYRQSLGQGLEFLIYFQGNSAPDKSGLPSDRFSAERTGGSVSTLTIQRTQQEDSAVYLCASSPGLEVNEQFFGPGTRLTVL.

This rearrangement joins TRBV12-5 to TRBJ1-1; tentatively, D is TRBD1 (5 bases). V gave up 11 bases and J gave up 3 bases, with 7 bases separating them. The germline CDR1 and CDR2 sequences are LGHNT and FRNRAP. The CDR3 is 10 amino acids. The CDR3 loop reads CAGGDTEAFF. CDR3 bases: TGTGCTGGGGGGGACACTGAAGCTTTCTTT.

CDR3 sequence: CASSQDSYRYYGYTF. For the CDR3, the DNA is TGTGCCAGCAGCCAAGATTCGTACAGATACTATGGCTACACCTTC. The V gene is TRBV3-1 (or the pseudogene TRBV3-2), the J gene TRBJ1-2, with D hard to call. Trimming removed 0 bases at V and 3 bases at J, with 11 bases between. CDR3 length equals 15 residues. Per the germline V gene, CDR1 is LGHDT and CDR2 is YNNKEL (reference sequence).

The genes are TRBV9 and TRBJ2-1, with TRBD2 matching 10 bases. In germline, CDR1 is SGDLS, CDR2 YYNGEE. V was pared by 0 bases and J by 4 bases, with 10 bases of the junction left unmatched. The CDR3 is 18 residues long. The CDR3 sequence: CASSVGLAGGLGYNEQFF. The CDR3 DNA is TGTGCCAGCAGCGTAGGTTTAGCGGGGGGTTTGGGGTACAATGAGCAGTTCTTC. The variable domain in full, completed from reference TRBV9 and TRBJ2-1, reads DSGVTQTPKHLITATGQRVTLRCSPRSGDLSVYWYQQSLDQGLQFLIQYYNGEERAKGNILERFSAQQFPDLHSELNLSSLELGDSALYFCASSVGLAGGLGYNEQFFGPGTRLTVL.

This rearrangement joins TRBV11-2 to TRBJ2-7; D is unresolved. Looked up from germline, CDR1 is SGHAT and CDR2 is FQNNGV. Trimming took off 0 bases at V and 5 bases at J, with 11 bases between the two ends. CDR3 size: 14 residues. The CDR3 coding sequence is TGTGCCAGCAGCTTAGATAAGGAGTTCCACGAGCAGTACTTC. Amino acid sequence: CASSLDKEFHEQYF.

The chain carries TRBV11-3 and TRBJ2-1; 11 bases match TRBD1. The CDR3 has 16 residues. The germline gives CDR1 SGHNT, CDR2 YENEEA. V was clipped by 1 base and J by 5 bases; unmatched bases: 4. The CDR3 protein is CASSLAGTGGDNEQFF. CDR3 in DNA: TGTGCCAGCAGCTTAGCTGGGACAGGGGGGGACAATGAGCAGTTCTTC.

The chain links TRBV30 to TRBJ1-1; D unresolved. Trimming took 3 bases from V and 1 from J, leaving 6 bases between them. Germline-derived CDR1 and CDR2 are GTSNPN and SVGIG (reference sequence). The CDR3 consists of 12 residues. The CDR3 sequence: CAWRSGNTEAFF. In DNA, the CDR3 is TGTGCCTGGAGATCAGGGAACACTGAAGCTTTCTTT.

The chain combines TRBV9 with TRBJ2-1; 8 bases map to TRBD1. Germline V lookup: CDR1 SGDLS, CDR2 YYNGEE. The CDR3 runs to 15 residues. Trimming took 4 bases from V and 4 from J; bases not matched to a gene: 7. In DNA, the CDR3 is TGTGCCAGCAGCCCGCGGGACAGGAAATACAATGAGCAGTTCTTC. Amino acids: CASSPRDRKYNEQFF.

CDR3 sequence (DNA): TGTGCCTGGACGGCAGGGGGCTATAGTGCTTTCTTT. Amino acid sequence: CAWTAGGYSAFF. The chain joins TRBV30 to TRBJ1-1; TRBD1 matches 8 bases. CDR1 and CDR2 (germline): GTSNPN, SVGIG (reference sequence). The length of the CDR3 is 12 residues. The V and J ends lost 4 bases and 11 bases, in that order; junction bases with no gene match: 9.

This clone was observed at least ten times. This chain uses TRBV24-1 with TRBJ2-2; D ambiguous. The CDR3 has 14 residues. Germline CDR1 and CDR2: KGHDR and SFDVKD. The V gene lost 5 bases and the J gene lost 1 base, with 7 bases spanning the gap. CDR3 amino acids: CATSVSKNTGELFF. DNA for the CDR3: TGTGCCACCAGTGTGTCTAAGAACACCGGGGAGCTGTTTTTT.

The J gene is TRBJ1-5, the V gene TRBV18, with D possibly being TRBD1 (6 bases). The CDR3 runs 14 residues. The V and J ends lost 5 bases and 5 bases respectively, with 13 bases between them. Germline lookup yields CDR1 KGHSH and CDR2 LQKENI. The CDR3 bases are TGTGCCAGCTCATCACACAGGGTTTATCAGCCCCAGCATTTT. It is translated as CASSSHRVYQPQHF.

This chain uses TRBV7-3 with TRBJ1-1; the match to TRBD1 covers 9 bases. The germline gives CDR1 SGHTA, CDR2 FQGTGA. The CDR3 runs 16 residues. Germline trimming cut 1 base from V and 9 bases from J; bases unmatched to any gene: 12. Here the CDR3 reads CASSLRASGQGSKAFF. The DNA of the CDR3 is TGTGCCAGCAGCTTAAGGGCGTCGGGACAGGGTTCTAAAGCTTTCTTT. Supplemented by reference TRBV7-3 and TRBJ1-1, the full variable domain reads GAGVSQTPSNKVTEKGKYVELRCDPISGHTALYWYRQSLGQGPEFLIYFQGTGAADDSGLPNDRFFAVRPEGSVSTLKIQRTERGDSAVYLCASSLRASGQGSKAFFGQGTRLTVV.

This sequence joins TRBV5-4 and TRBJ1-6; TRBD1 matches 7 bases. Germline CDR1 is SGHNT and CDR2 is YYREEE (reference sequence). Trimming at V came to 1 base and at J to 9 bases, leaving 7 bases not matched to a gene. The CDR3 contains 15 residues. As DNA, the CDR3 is TGTGCCAGCAGCTTGTTTGACAGGGACGCTTCACCCCTCCACTTT. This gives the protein CASSLFDRDASPLHF. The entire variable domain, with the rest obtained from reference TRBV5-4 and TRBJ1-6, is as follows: ETGVTQSPTHLIKTRGQQVTLRCSSQSGHNTVSWYQQALGQGPQFIFQYYREEENGRGNFPPRFSGLQFPNYSSELNVNALELDDSALYLCASSLFDRDASPLHFGNGTRLTVT.

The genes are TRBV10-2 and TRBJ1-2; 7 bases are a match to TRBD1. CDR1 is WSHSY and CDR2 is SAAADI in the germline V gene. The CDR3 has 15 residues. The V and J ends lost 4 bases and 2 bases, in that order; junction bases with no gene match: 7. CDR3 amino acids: CASSAQDRSNYGYTF. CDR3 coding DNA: TGCGCCAGCAGTGCCCAGGACAGGTCCAACTATGGCTACACCTTC.

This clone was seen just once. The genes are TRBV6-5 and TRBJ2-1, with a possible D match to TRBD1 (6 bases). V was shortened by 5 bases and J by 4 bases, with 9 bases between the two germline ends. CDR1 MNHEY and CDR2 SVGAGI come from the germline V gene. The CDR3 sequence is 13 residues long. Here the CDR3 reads CASSPGQYNEQFF. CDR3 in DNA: TGTGCCAGCAGTCCCGGACAGTACAATGAGCAGTTCTTC.

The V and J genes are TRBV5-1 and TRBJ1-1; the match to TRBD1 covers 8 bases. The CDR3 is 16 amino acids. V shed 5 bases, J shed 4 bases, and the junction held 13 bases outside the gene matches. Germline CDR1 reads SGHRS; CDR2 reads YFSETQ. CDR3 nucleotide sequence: TGCGCCAGCAGGTCCGGGCAGGGGGCCGTGGGCACTGAAGCTTTCTTT. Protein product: CASRSGQGAVGTEAFF.

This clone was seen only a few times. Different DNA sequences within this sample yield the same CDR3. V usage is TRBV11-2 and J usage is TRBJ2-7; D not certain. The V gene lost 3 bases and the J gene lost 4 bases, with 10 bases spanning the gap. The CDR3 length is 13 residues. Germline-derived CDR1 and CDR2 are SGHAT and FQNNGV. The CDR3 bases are TGTGCCAGCAGCTTCTCTCCCGGGTACGAGCAGTACTTC. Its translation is CASSFSPGYEQYF. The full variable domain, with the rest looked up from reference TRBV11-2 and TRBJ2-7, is EAGVAQSPRYKIIEKRQSVAFWCNPISGHATLYWYQQILGQGPKLLIQFQNNGVVDDSQLPKDRFSAERLKGVDSTLKIQPAKLEDSAVYLCASSFSPGYEQYFGPGTRLTVT.

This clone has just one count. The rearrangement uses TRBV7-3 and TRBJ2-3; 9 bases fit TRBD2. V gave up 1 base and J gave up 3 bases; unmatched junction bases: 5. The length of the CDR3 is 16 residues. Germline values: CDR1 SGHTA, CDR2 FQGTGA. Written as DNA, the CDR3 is TGTGCCAGCAGCTTAAGGGCTAGCGGGGTGACAGATACGCAGTATTTT. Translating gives CASSLRASGVTDTQYF.

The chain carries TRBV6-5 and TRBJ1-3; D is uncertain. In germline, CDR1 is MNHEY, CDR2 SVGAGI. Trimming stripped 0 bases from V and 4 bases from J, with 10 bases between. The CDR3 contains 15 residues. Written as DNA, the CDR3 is TGTGCCAGCAGTTACTCGTCCTCGGGGGGAAACACCATATATTTT. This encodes CASSYSSSGGNTIYF.

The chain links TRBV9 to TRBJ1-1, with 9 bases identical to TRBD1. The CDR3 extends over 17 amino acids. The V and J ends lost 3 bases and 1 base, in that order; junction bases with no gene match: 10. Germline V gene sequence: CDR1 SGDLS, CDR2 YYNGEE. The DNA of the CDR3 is TGTGCCAGCAGCGCAAGGGACAGGGCAACAAAGAACACTGAAGCTTTCTTT. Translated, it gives CASSARDRATKNTEAFF.

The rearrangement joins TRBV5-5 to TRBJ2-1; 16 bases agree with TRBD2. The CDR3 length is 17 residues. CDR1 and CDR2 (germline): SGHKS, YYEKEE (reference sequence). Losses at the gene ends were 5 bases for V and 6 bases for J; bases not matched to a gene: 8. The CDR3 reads CASSLFGTSGGGNEQFF. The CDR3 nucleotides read TGTGCCAGCAGTCTATTCGGGACTAGCGGGGGGGGCAATGAGCAGTTCTTC.

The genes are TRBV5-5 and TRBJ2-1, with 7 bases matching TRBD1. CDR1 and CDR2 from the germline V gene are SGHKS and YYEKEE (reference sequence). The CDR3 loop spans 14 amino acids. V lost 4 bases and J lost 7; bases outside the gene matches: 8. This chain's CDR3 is CASSRSGGQNEQFF. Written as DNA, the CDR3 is TGTGCCAGCAGCAGGTCAGGGGGACAAAATGAGCAGTTCTTC.

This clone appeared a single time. CDR3 amino acids: CASSGGVEQFF. DNA of the CDR3: TGTGCCAGCAGCGGAGGCGTTGAGCAGTTCTTC. The J gene is TRBJ2-1, the V gene TRBV7-9, with D possibly matching TRBD2 (5 bases). The germline V gene encodes CDR1 SEHNR and CDR2 FQNEAQ (reference sequence). The V gene lost 5 bases and the J gene lost 9 bases, with 8 bases spanning the gap. The CDR3 totals 11 residues. Complete variable domain (other parts from reference TRBV7-9 and TRBJ2-1): DTGVSQNPRHKITKRGQNVTFRCDPISEHNRLYWYRQTLGQGPEFLTYFQNEAQLEKSRLLSDRFSAERPKGSFSTLEIQRTEQGDSAMYLCASSGGVEQFFGPGTRLTVL.

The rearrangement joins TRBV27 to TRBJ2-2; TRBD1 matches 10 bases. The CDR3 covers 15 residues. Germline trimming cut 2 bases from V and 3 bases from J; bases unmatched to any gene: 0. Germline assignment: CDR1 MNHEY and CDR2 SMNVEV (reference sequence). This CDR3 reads CASSLGTGDTGELFF. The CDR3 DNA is TGTGCCAGCAGTTTAGGGACAGGGGACACCGGGGAGCTGTTTTTT.